This is a list of T cell receptor beta chains from one sample in a study of patients and donors after allogeneic stem cell transplantation. TCRdb ran MiXCR on the RT-PCR reads and lists one entry per CDR3 protein. The repertoire holds over 150,000 distinct CDR3 sequences, with 41% as singletons. The sample consisted of blood, either unsorted or a sorted T cell fraction (not recorded which). Receptors were obtained from a human donor who was either an allogeneic HSCT recipient or a stem cell or donor lymphocyte infusion donor (not recorded which). It is not recorded whose cells these are; they may come from a transplant donor. Both conserved end residues are part of each CDR3. The D gene is left open where the match is weak. Only some rows state a clone size, as once, few, many or a class for expanded clones.

TRBJ1-1 | 18 | NA | TRBV18 | TRBD1 | CASSPLTGTGRRSTEAFF | TGTGCCAGCTCACCCCTCACCGGGACAGGGAGGAGGAGCACTGAAGCTTTCTTT
TRBJ1-2 | 14 | few | TRBV12-3/TRBV12-4 | NA | CASSLKTYNYGYTF | TGTGCCAGCAGTTTGAAGACATATAACTATGGCTACACCTTC
TRBJ2-3 | 15 | NA | TRBV7-7 | NA | CASSLGISGTDTQYF | TGTGCCAGCAGCTTAGGGATTTCTGGAACAGATACGCAGTATTTT
TRBJ1-3 | 17 | NA | TRBV11-1 | NA | CASSPDKLLNSGNTIYF | TGTGCCAGCAGCCCGGACAAACTTCTTAACTCTGGAAACACCATATATTTT
TRBJ2-7 | 16 | once | TRBV4-3 | NA | CASSQDTSRGTGEQYF | TGCGCCAGCAGCCAAGATACAAGCAGGGGTACGGGAGAGCAGTACTTC
TRBJ2-1 | 14 | NA | TRBV14 | NA | CASSQRLEYNEQFF | TGTGCCAGCAGCCAAAGACTCGAATACAATGAGCAGTTCTTC
TRBJ1-2 | 15 | NA | TRBV18 | NA | CASSPLSISDYGYTF | TGTGCCAGCTCACCACTTTCAATATCGGACTATGGCTACACCTTC
TRBJ2-7 | 18 | NA | TRBV5-1 | TRBD2 | CASSSRTSGRSIPYEQYF | TGCGCCAGCAGCTCCAGGACTAGCGGGAGGAGTATCCCCTACGAGCAGTACTTC
TRBJ1-4 | 14 | NA | TRBV29-1 | TRBD1 | CSVPLTGSNEKLFF | TGCAGCGTTCCCTTGACAGGGAGTAATGAAAAACTGTTTTTT
TRBJ1-2 | 13 | NA | TRBV15 | NA | CATSRVSNYGYTF | TGTGCCACCAGCAGAGTTTCGAACTATGGCTACACCTTC
TRBJ2-2 | 16 | NA | TRBV9 | TRBD2 | CASSPTSGSRTGELFF | TGTGCCAGCAGCCCTACTAGCGGGAGTCGAACCGGGGAGCTGTTTTTT
TRBJ1-1 | 13 | NA | TRBV6-5 | NA | CASTGEGNTEAFF | TGTGCCAGCACCGGGGAGGGGAACACTGAAGCTTTCTTT
TRBJ2-3 | 17 | NA | TRBV15 | NA | CATSSRDLLPSTDTQYF | TGTGCCACCAGCAGTAGGGACTTGCTACCTAGCACAGATACGCAGTATTTT
TRBJ2-3 | 13 | few | TRBV29-1 | TRBD2 | CSVLERGADTQYF | TGCAGCGTTCTTGAGCGGGGAGCAGATACGCAGTATTTT
TRBJ1-1 | 11 | many | TRBV12-3/TRBV12-4 | NA | CASSQNTEAFF | TGTGCCAGCAGCCAAAACACTGAAGCTTTCTTT
TRBJ2-1 | 16 | NA | TRBV12-3/TRBV12-4 | TRBD1 | CASSSKNRGAHNEQFF | TGTGCCAGCAGTTCGAAAAACAGGGGGGCCCACAATGAGCAGTTCTTC
TRBJ1-2 | 13 | few | TRBV29-1 | NA | CSVERPENYGYTF | TGCAGCGTTGAAAGACCAGAAAACTATGGCTACACCTTC
TRBJ1-5 | 14 | few | TRBV27 | NA | CASSSGRSNQPQHF | TGTGCCAGCAGTTCTGGGAGGAGCAATCAGCCCCAGCATTTT
TRBJ1-1 | 14 | NA | TRBV25-1 | NA | CASSDYRVETEAFF | TGTGCCAGCAGCGATTACAGGGTGGAGACTGAAGCTTTCTTT
TRBJ1-6 | 13 | few | TRBV7-2 | NA | CASSQTADSPLHF | TGTGCCAGCAGCCAAACGGCGGATTCACCCCTCCACTTT
TRBJ2-5 | 15 | NA | TRBV27 | NA | CASSLSPVGRETQYF | TGTGCCAGCAGTTTATCCCCGGTTGGGCGAGAGACCCAGTACTTC
TRBJ2-1 | 14 | NA | TRBV2 | TRBD2 | CAQHLASGRLEQFF | TGTGCCCAGCACCTAGCTAGCGGGAGGCTTGAGCAGTTCTTC
TRBJ2-4 | 14 | few | TRBV29-1 | NA | CSVAGRLGKNIQYF | TGCAGCGTTGCGGGACGACTGGGCAAAAACATTCAGTACTTC
TRBJ1-1 | 12 | NA | TRBV28 | NA | CASSEQGVLPFF | TGTGCCAGCAGTGAACAGGGCGTTCTCCCTTTCTTT
TRBJ2-2 | 12 | NA | TRBV6-2/TRBV6-3 | TRBD2 | CASSFGLAARFF | TGTGCCAGCAGCTTTGGACTAGCGGCCCGGTTTTTT
TRBJ2-1 | 16 | NA | TRBV5-1 | TRBD2 | CASSLVSGRAYNEQFF | TGCGCCAGCAGCTTGGTTAGCGGGAGGGCCTACAATGAGCAGTTCTTC
TRBJ2-7 | 14 | NA | TRBV27 | TRBD2 | CASSQTSGGYEQYF | TGTGCCAGCAGTCAAACTAGCGGGGGCTACGAGCAGTACTTC
TRBJ1-2 | 15 | NA | TRBV29-1 | TRBD1 | CSVDRGTEANYGYTF | TGCAGCGTTGACCGGGGGACAGAGGCTAACTATGGCTACACCTTC
TRBJ2-5 | 15 | once | TRBV6-6 | NA | CASSYQTAGGETQYF | TGTGCCAGCAGTTACCAAACCGCTGGGGGAGAGACCCAGTACTTC